This T cell receptor (beta chain) came from a study of blood T cell repertoires in COVID-19. Study as a whole: PBMCs, B-cell-depleted T cells, or T cells were the source of the cDNA or gDNA that made up the material.

Original processing methods: Cell counts per sample came from amplifying reference gene primers. Here immunoSEQ multiplex PCR was the method, and the copy in TCRdb shows in-frame clones only, minus some. For V, J and clone size, that table is used; D and trimming come from the DNA. The table shows 200,000 or so clones, with about 90% occurring only once. This CDR3 has 12 amino acids. Germline CDR1 SEHNR, CDR2 FQNEAQ (reference sequence). V was shortened by 9 bases and J by 1 base, with 7 bases between the two germline ends. The rearrangement uses TRBV7-9 and TRBJ2-1, with D perhaps matching TRBD2 (5 bases). The sample consisted of peripheral blood. The source is a man in his forties or fifties with active or convalescent COVID-19. The CDR3 is CASRGSYNEQFF. DNA for the CDR3: TGTGCCAGTCGCGGGTCCTACAATGAGCAGTTCTTC.